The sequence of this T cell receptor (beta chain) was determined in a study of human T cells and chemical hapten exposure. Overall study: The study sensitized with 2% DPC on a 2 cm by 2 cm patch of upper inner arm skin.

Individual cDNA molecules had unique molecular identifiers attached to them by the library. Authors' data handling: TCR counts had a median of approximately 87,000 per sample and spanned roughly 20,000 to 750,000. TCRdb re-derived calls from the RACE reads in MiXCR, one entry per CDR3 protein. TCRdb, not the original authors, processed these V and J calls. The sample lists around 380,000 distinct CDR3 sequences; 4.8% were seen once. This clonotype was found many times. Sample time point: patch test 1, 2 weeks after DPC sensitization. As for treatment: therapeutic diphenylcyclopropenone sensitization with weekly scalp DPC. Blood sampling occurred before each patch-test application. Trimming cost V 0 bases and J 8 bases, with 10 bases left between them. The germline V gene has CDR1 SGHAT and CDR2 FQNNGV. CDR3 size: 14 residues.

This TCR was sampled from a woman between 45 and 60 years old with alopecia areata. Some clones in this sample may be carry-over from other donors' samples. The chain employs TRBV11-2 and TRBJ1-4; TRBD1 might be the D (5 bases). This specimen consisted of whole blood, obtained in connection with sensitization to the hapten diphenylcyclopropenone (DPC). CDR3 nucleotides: TGTGCCAGCAGCTTAGAATTTGGGGACGAAAAACTGTTTTTT. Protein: CASSLEFGDEKLFF.